This T cell receptor (beta chain) is drawn from a study of CD8 T cells in ankylosing spondylitis (dated by TCRdb to the late 2010s). About the investigation overall: The study profiled T cell receptor beta repertoires in healthy donors and ankylosing spondylitis patients to find disease-linked TCR variants. The full study cohort was made up of 25 ankylosing spondylitis patients and about a hundred healthy donors. Peripheral blood was sampled, and synovial fluid was also collected from ankylosing spondylitis patients.

This clonotype was counted a few times. The antigen this receptor binds is unknown. Within one base of it there is no much larger clone, and no base qualities were kept. From cysteine to phenylalanine, the CDR3 is 18 amino acids long. The DNA shown is the 54-base CDR3, in frame from base 1. V was cut back by 0 bases and J by 1 base, leaving a gap of 18 bases between them. CDR1 SGHRS and CDR2 YFSETQ are derived from the germline V gene. Sequencing was carried out with an Illumina HiSeq 2500. TCR beta libraries were prepared by quantitative 5'-RACE with molecular barcodes. The paper's data handling went like this. Disease-linked TCR variants were identified with a new computational method built on a probabilistic model of VDJ rearrangement. In TCRdb, the public reads were trimmed at Q25 with fastp and aligned with MiXCR, with productive beta chains retained. Each entry is one CDR3 protein sequence, shown with its most common DNA and genes. TCRdb assigned the V and J calls; the authors' analysis was not used. This sample lists just over 350,000 distinct CDR3 sequences; more than 20% were detected once. The top ten clones comprise roughly 13% of the sample.

General conclusions and limits of the study: The disease-linked clones were reported as significantly enriched in matched synovial fluid samples from ankylosing spondylitis patients. Some motif variants had previously been reported in the synovial fluid and blood of reactive arthritis patients, which suggests shared mechanisms of disease initiation. The disease-linked clones showed a CD8+ phenotype and occurred at relatively low frequencies in peripheral blood. Blood from ankylosing spondylitis patients appeared to be characterized by a TCR beta motif composed of about 8 highly homologous amino acid variants.

The sample taken for sequencing was blood, either unsorted or a sorted T cell fraction (not recorded which). The TCR originated in a male donor with ankylosing spondylitis or in good health (not recorded which). In this chain, TRBV5-1 is recombined with TRBJ2-3, with no D gene named confidently. The CDR3 protein: CASSLEKFRVEGTDTQYF. The sequenced DNA is TGCGCCAGCAGCTTGGAGAAATTCCGGGTAGAGGGCACAGATACGCAGTATTTT.